Reported below is one T cell receptor (beta chain). The sample is drawn from a study of radiotherapy plus CTLA-4 blockade in lung cancer. In germline, CDR1 is SGDLS, CDR2 YYNGEE. The CDR3 consists of 15 residues. The V segment lost 0 bases and the J segment 2 bases; nucleotides outside the gene matches: 4. Assay: immunoSEQ multiplex PCR; the TCRdb copy retains only in-frame clones and omits some. Of about 62,000 clones in the sample, 60% to 80% were seen once. The study gave focal radiation plus ipilimumab CTLA-4 blockade to patients with chemo-refractory metastatic non-small-cell lung cancer. The sample here was peripheral blood, taken from a patient treated with radiotherapy plus ipilimumab. This rearrangement joins TRBV9 to TRBJ2-5, with TRBD1 matching over 7 bases. The receptor was isolated from a human donor with non-small cell lung cancer who had a complete response to radiotherapy plus ipilimumab. CDR3 loop: CASSVATTGQETQYF. In DNA form, the CDR3 reads TGTGCCAGCAGCGTAGCGACGACAGGGCAAGAGACCCAGTACTTC. The variable domain in full, completed from reference TRBV9 and TRBJ2-5, reads DSGVTQTPKHLITATGQRVTLRCSPRSGDLSVYWYQQSLDQGLQFLIQYYNGEERAKGNILERFSAQQFPDLHSELNLSSLELGDSALYFCASSVATTGQETQYFGPGTRLLVL.